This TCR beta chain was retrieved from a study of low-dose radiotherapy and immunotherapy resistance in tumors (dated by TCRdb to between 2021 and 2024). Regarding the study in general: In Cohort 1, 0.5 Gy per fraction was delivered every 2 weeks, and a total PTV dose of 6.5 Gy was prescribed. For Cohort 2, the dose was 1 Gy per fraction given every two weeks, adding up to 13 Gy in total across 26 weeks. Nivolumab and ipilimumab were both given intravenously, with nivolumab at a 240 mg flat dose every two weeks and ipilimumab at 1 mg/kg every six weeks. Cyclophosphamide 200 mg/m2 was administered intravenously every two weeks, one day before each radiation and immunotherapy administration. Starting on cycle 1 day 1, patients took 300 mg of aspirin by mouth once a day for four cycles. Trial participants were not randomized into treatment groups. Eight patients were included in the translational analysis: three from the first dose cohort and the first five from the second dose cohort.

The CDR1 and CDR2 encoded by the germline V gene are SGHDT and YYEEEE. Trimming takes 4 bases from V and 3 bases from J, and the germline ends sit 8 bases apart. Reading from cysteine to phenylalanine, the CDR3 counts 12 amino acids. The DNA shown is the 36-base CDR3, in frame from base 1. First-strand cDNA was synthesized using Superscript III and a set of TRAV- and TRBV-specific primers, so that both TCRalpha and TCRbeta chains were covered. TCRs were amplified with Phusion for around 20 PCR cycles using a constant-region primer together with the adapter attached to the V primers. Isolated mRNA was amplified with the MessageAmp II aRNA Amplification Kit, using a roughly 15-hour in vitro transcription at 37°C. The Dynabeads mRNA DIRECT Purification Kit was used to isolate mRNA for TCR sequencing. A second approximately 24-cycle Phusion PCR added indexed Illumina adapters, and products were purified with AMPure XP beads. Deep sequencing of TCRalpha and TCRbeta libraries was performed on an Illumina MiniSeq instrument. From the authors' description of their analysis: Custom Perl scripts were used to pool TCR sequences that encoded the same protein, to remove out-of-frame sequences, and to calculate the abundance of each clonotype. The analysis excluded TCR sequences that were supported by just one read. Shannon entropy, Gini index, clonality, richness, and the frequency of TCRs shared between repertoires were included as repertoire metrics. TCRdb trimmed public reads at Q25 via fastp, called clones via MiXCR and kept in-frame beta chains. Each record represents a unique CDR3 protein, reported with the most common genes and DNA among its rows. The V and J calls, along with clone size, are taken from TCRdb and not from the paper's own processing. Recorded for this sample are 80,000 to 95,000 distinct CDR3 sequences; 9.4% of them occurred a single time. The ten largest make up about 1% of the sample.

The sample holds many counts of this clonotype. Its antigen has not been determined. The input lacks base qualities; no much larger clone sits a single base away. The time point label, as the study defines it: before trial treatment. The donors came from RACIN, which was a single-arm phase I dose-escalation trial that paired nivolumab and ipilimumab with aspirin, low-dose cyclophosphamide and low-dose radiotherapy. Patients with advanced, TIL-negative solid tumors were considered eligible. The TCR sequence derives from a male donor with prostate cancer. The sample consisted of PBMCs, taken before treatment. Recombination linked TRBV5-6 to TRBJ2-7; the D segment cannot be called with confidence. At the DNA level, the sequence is TGTGCCAGCAGCCCGGTAGGCTACGAGCAGTACTTC. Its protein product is CASSPVGYEQYF.